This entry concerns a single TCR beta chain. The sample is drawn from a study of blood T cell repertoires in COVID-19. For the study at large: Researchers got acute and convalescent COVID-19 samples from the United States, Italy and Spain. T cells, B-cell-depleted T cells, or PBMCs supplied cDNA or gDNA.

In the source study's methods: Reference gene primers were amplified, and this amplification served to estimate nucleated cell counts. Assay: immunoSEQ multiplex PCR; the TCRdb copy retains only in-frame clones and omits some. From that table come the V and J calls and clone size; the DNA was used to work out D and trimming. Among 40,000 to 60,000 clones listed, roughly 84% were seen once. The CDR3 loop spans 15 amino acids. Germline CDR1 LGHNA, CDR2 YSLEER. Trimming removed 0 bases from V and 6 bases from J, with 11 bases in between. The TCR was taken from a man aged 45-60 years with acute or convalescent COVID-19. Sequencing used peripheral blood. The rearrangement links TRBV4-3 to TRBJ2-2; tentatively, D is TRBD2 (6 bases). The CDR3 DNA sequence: TGCGCCAGCAGCCAAGATCTTTGGGGGGCCGGGGAGCTGTTTTTT. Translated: CASSQDLWGAGELFF.